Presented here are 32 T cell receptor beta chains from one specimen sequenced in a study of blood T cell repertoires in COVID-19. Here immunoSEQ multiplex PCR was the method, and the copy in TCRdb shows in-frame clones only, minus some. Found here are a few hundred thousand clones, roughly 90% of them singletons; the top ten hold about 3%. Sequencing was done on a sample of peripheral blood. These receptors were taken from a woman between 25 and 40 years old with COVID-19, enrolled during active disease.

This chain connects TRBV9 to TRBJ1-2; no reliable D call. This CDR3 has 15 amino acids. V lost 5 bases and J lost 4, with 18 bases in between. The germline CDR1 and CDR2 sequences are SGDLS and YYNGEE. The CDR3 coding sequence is TGTGCCAGCAGACCTGACGAGGGTTTTAGCTATGGCTACACCTTC. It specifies CASRPDEGFSYGYTF.

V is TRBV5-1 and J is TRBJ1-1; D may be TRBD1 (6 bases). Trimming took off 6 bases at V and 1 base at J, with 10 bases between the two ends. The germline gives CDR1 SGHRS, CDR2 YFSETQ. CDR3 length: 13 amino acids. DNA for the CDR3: TGCGCCAGCAACGGACAGCCGAACACTGAAGCTTTCTTT. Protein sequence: CASNGQPNTEAFF.

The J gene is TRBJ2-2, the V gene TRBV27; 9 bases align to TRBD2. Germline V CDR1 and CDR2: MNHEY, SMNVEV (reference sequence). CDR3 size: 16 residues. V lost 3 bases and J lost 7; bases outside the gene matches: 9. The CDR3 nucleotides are TGTGCCAGCAGTTTCAATGCGGGGGGGCCGGTCGGGGAGCTGTTTTTT. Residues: CASSFNAGGPVGELFF.

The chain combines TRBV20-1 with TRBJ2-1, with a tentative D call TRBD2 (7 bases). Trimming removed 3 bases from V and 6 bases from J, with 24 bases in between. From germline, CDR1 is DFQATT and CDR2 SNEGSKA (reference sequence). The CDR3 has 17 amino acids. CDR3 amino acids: CSASNLGGGAPSNEQFF. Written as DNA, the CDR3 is TGCAGTGCTAGTAACCTAGGTGGGGGGGCGCCCTCCAATGAGCAGTTCTTC.

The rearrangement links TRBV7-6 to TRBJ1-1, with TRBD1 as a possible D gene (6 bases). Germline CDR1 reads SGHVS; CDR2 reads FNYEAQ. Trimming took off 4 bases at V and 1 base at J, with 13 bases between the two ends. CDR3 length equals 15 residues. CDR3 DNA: TGTGCCAGCAGCTCCCTCAGGGGTAGGAACACTGAAGCTTTCTTT. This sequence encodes CASSSLRGRNTEAFF.

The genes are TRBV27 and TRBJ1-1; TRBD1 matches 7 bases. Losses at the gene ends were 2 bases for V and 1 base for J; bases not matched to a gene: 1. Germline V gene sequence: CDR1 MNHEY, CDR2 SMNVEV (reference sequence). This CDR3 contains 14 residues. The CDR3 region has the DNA TGTGCCAGCAGTTTAACAGGGGAGAACACTGAAGCTTTCTTT. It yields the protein CASSLTGENTEAFF.

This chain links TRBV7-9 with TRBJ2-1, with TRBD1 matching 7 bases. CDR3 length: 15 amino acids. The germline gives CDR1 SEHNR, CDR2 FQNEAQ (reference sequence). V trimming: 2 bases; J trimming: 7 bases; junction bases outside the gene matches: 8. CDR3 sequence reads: CASSLSETGWNEQFF. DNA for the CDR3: TGTGCCAGCAGCTTATCTGAGACAGGGTGGAATGAGCAGTTCTTC.

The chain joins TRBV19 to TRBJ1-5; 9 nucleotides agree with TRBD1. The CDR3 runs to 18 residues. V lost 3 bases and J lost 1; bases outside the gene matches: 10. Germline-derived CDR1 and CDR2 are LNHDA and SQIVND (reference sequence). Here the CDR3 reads CASSIFTGGIGSNQPQHF. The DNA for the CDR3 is TGTGCCAGTAGTATCTTTACAGGGGGCATCGGGAGCAATCAGCCCCAGCATTTT. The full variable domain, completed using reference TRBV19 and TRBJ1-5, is DGGITQSPKYLFRKEGQNVTLSCEQNLNHDAMYWYRQDPGQGLRLIYYSQIVNDFQKGDIAEGYSVSREKKESFPLTVTSAQKNPTAFYLCASSIFTGGIGSNQPQHFGDGTRLSIL.

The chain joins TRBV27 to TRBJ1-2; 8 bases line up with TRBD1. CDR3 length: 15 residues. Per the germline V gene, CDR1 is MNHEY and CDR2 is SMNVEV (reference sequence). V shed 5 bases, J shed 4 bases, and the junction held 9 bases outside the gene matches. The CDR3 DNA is TGTGCCAGCAGTAGGATACAGGGGGGTGGCTATGGCTACACCTTC. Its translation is CASSRIQGGGYGYTF.

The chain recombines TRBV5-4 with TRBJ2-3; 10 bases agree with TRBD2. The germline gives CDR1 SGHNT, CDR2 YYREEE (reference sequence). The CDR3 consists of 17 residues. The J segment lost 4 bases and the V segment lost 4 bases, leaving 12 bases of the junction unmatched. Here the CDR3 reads CASSRMSGGAEADTQYF. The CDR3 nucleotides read TGTGCCAGCAGCCGGATGAGCGGGGGGGCGGAGGCAGATACGCAGTATTTT. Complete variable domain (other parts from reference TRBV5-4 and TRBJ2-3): ETGVTQSPTHLIKTRGQQVTLRCSSQSGHNTVSWYQQALGQGPQFIFQYYREEENGRGNFPPRFSGLQFPNYSSELNVNALELDDSALYLCASSRMSGGAEADTQYFGPGTRLTVL.

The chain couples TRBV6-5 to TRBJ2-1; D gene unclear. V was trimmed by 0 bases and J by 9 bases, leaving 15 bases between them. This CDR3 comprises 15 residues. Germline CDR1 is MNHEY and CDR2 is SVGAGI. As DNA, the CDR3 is TGTGCCAGCAGTTACTCGGTTGCTAGTAACTTTGAGCAGTTCTTC. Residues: CASSYSVASNFEQFF.

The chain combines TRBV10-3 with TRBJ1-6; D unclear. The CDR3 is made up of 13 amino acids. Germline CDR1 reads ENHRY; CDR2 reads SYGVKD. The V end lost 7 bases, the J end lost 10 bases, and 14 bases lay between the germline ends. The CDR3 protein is CAIMEGRGSPLHF. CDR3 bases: TGTGCCATCATGGAAGGTCGGGGATCACCCCTCCACTTT.

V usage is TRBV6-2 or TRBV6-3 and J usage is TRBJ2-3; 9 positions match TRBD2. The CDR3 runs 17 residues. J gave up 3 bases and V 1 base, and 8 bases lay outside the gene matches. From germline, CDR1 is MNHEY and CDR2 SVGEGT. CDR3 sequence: CASSYFFAGGTTDTQYF. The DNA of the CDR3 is TGTGCCAGCAGTTACTTTTTTGCGGGGGGGACAACAGATACGCAGTATTTT.

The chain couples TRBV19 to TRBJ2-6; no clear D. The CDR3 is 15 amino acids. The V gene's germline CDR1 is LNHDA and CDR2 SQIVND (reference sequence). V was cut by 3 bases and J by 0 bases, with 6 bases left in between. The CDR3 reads CASSMRISGANVLTF. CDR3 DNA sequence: TGTGCCAGTAGTATGCGGATCTCTGGGGCCAACGTCCTGACTTTC.

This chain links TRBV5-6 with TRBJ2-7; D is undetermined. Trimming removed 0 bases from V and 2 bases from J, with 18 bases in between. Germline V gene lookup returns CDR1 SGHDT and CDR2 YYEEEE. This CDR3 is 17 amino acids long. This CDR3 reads CASSLARPSRNPYEQYV. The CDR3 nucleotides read TGTGCCAGCAGCTTGGCTAGGCCAAGCCGGAACCCCTACGAGCAGTACGTC.

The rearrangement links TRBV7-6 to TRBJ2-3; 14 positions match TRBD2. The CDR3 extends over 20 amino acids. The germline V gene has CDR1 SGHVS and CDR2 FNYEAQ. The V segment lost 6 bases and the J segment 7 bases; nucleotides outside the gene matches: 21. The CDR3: CASSKIEPGLAGVGANTQYF. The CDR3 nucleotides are TGTGCCAGCAGTAAAATCGAGCCGGGACTAGCGGGAGTTGGGGCAAATACGCAGTATTTT.

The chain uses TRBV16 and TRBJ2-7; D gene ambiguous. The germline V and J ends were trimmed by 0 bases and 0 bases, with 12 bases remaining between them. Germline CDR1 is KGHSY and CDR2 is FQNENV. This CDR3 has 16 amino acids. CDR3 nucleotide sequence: TGTGCCAGCAGCCAATCGCAGGATCACTTCTCCTACGAGCAGTACTTC. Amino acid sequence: CASSQSQDHFSYEQYF.

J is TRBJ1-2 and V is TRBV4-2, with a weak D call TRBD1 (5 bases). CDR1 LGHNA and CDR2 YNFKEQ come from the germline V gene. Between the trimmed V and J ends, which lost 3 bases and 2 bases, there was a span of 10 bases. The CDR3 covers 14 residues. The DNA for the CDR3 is TGTGCCAGCAGCCAGGGGGGTGTCAACTATGGCTACACCTTC. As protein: CASSQGGVNYGYTF.

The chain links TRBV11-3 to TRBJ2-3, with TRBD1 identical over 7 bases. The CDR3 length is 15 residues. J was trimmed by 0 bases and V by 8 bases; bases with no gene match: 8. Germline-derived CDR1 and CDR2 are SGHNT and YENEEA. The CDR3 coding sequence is TGTGCCAGCTCCTCGCGCAGGGGGAGCACAGATACGCAGTATTTT. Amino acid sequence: CASSSRRGSTDTQYF.

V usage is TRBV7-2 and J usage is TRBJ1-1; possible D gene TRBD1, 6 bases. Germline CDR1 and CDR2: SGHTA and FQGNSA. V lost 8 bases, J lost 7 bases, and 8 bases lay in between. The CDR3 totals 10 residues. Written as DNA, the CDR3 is TGTGCCAGCGGACAGAGTGAAGCTTTCTTT. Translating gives CASGQSEAFF.

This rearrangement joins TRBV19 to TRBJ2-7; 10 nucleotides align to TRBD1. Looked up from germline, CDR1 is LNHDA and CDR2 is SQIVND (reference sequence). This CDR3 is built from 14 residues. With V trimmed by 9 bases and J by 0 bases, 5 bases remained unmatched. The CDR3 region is CARFGTGDSYEQYV. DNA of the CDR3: TGTGCCAGATTCGGGACAGGGGACTCCTACGAGCAGTACGTC.

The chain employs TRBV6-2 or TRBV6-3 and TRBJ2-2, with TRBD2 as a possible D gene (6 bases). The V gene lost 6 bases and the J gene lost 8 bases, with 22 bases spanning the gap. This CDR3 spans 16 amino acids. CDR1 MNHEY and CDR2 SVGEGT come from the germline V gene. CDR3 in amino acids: CASSPGGTHQEGELFF. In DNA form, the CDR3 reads TGTGCCAGCAGCCCCGGCGGGACCCACCAGGAAGGGGAGCTGTTTTTT.

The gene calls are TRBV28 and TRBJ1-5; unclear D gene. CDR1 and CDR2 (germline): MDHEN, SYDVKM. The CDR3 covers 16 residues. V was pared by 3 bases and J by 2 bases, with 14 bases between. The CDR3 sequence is CASSFMGLLGNQPQHF. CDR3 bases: TGTGCCAGCAGTTTTATGGGCCTTTTGGGCAATCAGCCCCAGCATTTT.

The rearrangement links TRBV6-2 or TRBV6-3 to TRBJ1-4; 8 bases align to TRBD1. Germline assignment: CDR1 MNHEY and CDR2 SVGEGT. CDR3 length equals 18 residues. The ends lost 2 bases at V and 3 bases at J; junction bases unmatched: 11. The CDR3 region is CASSYDLQGAGANEKLFF. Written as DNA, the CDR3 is TGTGCCAGCAGTTACGACCTCCAGGGGGCTGGTGCTAATGAAAAACTGTTTTTT.

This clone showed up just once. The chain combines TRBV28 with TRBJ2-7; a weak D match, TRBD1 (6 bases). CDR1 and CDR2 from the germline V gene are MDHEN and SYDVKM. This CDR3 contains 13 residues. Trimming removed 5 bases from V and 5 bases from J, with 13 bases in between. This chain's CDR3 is CASSTGTTDEQYF. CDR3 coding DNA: TGTGCCAGCAGTACCGGGACAACGGACGAGCAGTACTTC.

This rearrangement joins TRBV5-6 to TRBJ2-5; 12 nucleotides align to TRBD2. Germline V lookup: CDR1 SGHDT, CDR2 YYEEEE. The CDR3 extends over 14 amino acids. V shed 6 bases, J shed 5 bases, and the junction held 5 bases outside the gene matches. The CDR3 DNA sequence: TGTGCCAGCATGGGGACTAGCGGGTCGGAGACCCAGTACTTC. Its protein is CASMGTSGSETQYF.

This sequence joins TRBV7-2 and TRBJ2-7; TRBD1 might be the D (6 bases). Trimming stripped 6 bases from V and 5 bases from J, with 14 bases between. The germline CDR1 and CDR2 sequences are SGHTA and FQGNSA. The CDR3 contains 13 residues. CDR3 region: CASSGQGWNEQYF. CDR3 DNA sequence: TGTGCCAGCAGTGGGCAGGGGTGGAACGAGCAGTACTTC.

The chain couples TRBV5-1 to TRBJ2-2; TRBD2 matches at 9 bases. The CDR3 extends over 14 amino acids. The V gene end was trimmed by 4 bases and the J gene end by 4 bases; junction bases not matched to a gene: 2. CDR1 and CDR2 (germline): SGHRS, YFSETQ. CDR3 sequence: CASSETSGTGELFF. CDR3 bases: TGCGCCAGCAGCGAGACTAGCGGCACCGGGGAGCTGTTTTTT. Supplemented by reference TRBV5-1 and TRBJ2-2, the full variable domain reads KAGVTQTPRYLIKTRGQQVTLSCSPISGHRSVSWYQQTPGQGLQFLFEYFSETQRNKGNFPGRFSGRQFSNSRSEMNVSTLELGDSALYLCASSETSGTGELFFGEGSRLTVL.

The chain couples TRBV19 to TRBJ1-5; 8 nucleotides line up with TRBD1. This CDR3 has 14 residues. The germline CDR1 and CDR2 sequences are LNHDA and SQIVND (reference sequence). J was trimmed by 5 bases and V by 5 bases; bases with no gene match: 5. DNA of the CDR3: TGTGCCAGTAGTCCCAGGGGGCTAGATCAGCCCCAGCATTTT. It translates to CASSPRGLDQPQHF.

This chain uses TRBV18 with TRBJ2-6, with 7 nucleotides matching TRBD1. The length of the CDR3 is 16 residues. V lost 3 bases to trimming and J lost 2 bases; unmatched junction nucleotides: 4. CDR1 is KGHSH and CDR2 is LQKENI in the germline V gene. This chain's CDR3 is CASSPTGATGANVLTF. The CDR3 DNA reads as TGTGCCAGCTCACCCACAGGGGCAACTGGGGCCAACGTCCTGACTTTC.

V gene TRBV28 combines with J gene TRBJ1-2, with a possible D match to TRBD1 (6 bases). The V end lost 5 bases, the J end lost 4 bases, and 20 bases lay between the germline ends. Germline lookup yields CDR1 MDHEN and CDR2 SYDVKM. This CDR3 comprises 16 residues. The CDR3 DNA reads TGTGCCAGCAGTCCAACCCTGGGGCAGGGGAGCTATGGCTACACCTTC. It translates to CASSPTLGQGSYGYTF.

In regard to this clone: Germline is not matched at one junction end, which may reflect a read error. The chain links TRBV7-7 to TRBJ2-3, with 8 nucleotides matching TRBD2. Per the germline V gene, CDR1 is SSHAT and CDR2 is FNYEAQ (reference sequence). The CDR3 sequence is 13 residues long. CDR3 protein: CASSLSGGETQYF. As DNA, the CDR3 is TGTGCTAGCAGCCTATCCGGGGGGGAGACGCAGTATTTT.